A single sample is the source of the 15 T cell receptor beta chains below, sequenced in a study of T cell responses to AZD1222 COVID-19 vaccine. Data came from immunoSEQ multiplex PCR; TCRdb stores just in-frame clones and leaves some out. The table has 150,000 or so clones, 80% to 90% seen once. Material: peripheral blood, obtained on day 0 of MenACWY control vaccination. All receptors come from an adult in good health.

CDR3 nucleotides: TGTGCCAGCAGTTTAGTTTTCGGGACAAGCAACTACGAGCAGTACTTC. Amino acids: CASSLVFGTSNYEQYF. The chain recombines TRBV28 with TRBJ2-7; tentatively, D is TRBD1 (6 bases). The CDR3 totals 16 residues. Deletions cut 2 bases from V and 3 bases from J, with 17 bases between. Germline assignment: CDR1 MDHEN and CDR2 SYDVKM.

This chain connects TRBV6-5 to TRBJ1-2, with 9 positions matching TRBD1. The germline CDR1 and CDR2 sequences are MNHEY and SVGAGI. This CDR3 region has 14 residues. Trimming removed 6 bases from V and 10 bases from J; junction bases left unmatched: 12. CDR3 sequence (DNA): TGTGCCAGCAGCCATTCTTCTGGGACAGGGCCCTACACCTTC. Its protein product is CASSHSSGTGPYTF.

CDR3 amino acids: CASSPGRRSTGELFF. The DNA for the CDR3 is TGTGCCAGCTCACCCGGGCGGAGGTCTACCGGGGAGCTGTTTTTT. This sequence joins TRBV18 and TRBJ2-2; D is perhaps TRBD2 (5 bases). The CDR3 sequence is 15 residues long. CDR1 and CDR2 (germline): KGHSH, LQKENI. The V end lost 3 bases, the J end lost 5 bases, and 13 bases lay between the germline ends.

V gene TRBV6-1 combines with J gene TRBJ1-6; TRBD1 matches 7 bases. V shed 2 bases and J 10 bases; nucleotides not matched to a gene: 8. This CDR3 has 15 amino acids. Germline V lookup: CDR1 MNHNS, CDR2 SASEGT. This chain's CDR3 is CASSELDRVGSPLHF. As DNA, the CDR3 is TGTGCCAGCAGTGAACTCGACAGGGTTGGATCACCCCTCCACTTT.

The chain uses TRBV19 and TRBJ1-5, with D unclear. Germline CDR1 LNHDA, CDR2 SQIVND (reference sequence). This CDR3 contains 15 residues. V was cut by 3 bases and J by 4 bases, with 13 bases left in between. The CDR3 sequence is CASSMDEGINQPQHF. The CDR3 DNA reads TGTGCCAGTAGTATGGACGAAGGGATTAATCAGCCCCAGCATTTT.

V usage is TRBV29-1 and J usage is TRBJ1-2; maybe TRBD1 (5 bases). Germline V gene lookup returns CDR1 SQVTM and CDR2 ANQGSEA. The CDR3 sequence is 16 residues long. V was clipped by 7 bases and J by 4 bases, with 25 bases between them. The CDR3 is CSAANVAGRSSYGYTF. CDR3 DNA sequence: TGCAGCGCCGCGAATGTAGCAGGGAGATCGAGCTATGGCTACACCTTC.

This sequence joins TRBV19 and TRBJ1-5, with D unresolved. The CDR3 is 16 amino acids. Trimming removed 6 bases from V and 2 bases from J, with 17 bases in between. Per germline, CDR1 LNHDA and CDR2 SQIVND (reference sequence). The CDR3 loop reads CASRTTGTRGNQPQHF. CDR3 coding DNA: TGTGCCAGTAGAACGACCGGCACTAGGGGCAATCAGCCCCAGCATTTT.

V gene TRBV27 combines with J gene TRBJ2-7, with TRBD1 identical over 10 bases. The germline gives CDR1 MNHEY, CDR2 SMNVEV (reference sequence). This CDR3 comprises 15 residues. The J segment lost 1 base and the V segment lost 2 bases, leaving 2 bases of the junction unmatched. This CDR3 is CASSLRTGGSYEQYV. CDR3 coding DNA: TGTGCCAGCAGTTTAAGGACAGGGGGGTCCTACGAGCAGTACGTC.

The rearrangement uses TRBV19 and TRBJ1-4; D unresolved. Per the germline V gene, CDR1 is LNHDA and CDR2 is SQIVND (reference sequence). The CDR3 loop spans 14 amino acids. With 5 bases removed from V and 7 bases from J, the gap between germline ends came to 14 bases. The CDR3 protein is CASSLGNWGEKLFF. CDR3 DNA sequence: TGTGCCAGTAGTTTGGGCAACTGGGGTGAAAAACTGTTTTTT.

The chain employs TRBV7-8 and TRBJ1-3, with TRBD1 as a possible D gene (6 bases). Deletions cut 5 bases from V and 0 bases from J, with 17 bases between. CDR1 is SGHVS and CDR2 is FQNEAQ in the germline V gene. The CDR3 loop spans 17 amino acids. CDR3 sequence: CASSPVGQRSSGNTIYF. The CDR3 DNA is TGTGCCAGCAGCCCCGTCGGACAGAGGAGCTCTGGAAACACCATATATTTT.

The CDR3 coding sequence is TGTGCCAGCAGCTCCCACTCCGCCGGGACAGGGGACAATGAGCAGTTCTTC. This sequence encodes CASSSHSAGTGDNEQFF. This rearrangement joins TRBV7-9 to TRBJ2-1; 10 nucleotides agree with TRBD1. This CDR3 region has 17 residues. Germline V lookup: CDR1 SEHNR, CDR2 FQNEAQ (reference sequence). With V trimmed by 4 bases and J by 5 bases, 11 bases remained unmatched.

This clone was recorded only once. The chain's CDR3 is CASSEVGGYNSPLHF. The CDR3, as DNA: TGTGCCAGCAGTGAGGTTGGCGGGTATAATTCACCCCTCCACTTT. The V gene is TRBV6-1, the J gene TRBJ1-6; no clear D gene. CDR3 size: 15 residues. Germline V gene data show CDR1 as MNHNS and CDR2 as SASEGT. The V gene lost 3 bases and the J gene lost 4 bases, with 10 bases spanning the gap.

J is TRBJ1-1 and V is TRBV12-3 or TRBV12-4; D not resolved. The CDR3 spans 12 residues. Trimming took 3 bases from V and 5 from J, leaving 7 bases between them. DNA of the CDR3: TGTGCCAGCAGTTTGGCCTTGACTGAAGCTTTCTTT. Its translation: CASSLALTEAFF.

The chain employs TRBV30 and TRBJ2-3; D is unresolved. V lost 0 bases and J lost 6, with 4 bases in between. Germline V gene sequence: CDR1 GTSNPN, CDR2 SVGIG (reference sequence). There are 11 residues in the CDR3. The CDR3: CAWSVGDTQYF. DNA for the CDR3: TGTGCCTGGAGTGTTGGGGATACGCAGTATTTT.

Here the CDR3 reads CASSEPGVSYGYTF. CDR3 nucleotide sequence: TGTGCCAGCAGTGAACCGGGGGTAAGCTATGGCTACACCTTC. The chain carries TRBV28 and TRBJ1-2; the D gene is possibly TRBD1 (5 bases). The length of the CDR3 is 14 residues. V lost 5 bases and J lost 4, with 14 bases in between. Germline loops: CDR1 MDHEN, CDR2 SYDVKM.